The T cell receptor beta chain described here comes from a study of T cell responses to AZD1222 COVID-19 vaccine. The protocol was immunoSEQ multiplex PCR, while the TCRdb copy is restricted to in-frame clones and leaves out a portion. The top ten clones hold roughly 6.5% of a sample with around 140,000 clones, about 89% of them seen once. CDR3 length equals 13 residues. Germline lookup yields CDR1 MNHEY and CDR2 SVGAGI. Trimming removed 6 bases at V and 4 bases at J, with 12 bases between. The starting material was peripheral blood, obtained on day 0 of AZD1222 vaccination. V usage is TRBV6-5 and J usage is TRBJ1-2; TRBD1 is a possible D gene (5 bases). This receptor was obtained from an adult in good health. The DNA of the CDR3 is TGTGCCAGCAGCTGGCAGGGTACCTATGGCTACACCTTC. Translating it yields CASSWQGTYGYTF.